Described below is a single TCR beta chain sequence and its context. Its target is unknown. The source of the sample is a study of cytomegalovirus exposure and HLA in healthy donors. Study outcomes and limitations: Donors belonging to an Asian-associated ancestry cluster reportedly showed fewer N-insertions in productive TCRs than the roughly 700-donor mean, according to what a later analysis found. Being productive about 87% or about 30% of the time was typical of most TCR beta V segments in an earlier analysis. Only CMV serostatus was available as immune exposure information.

Amplification used 60 Vbeta primers and 13 Jbeta primers. The table came from immunoSEQ multiplex PCR; TCRdb's copy has only in-frame clones and leaves some out. The data show fewer than 200,000 clones, approximately 76% seen once. Trimming took 10 bases from V and 4 from J, leaving 17 bases between them. The CDR3 sequence is 14 residues long. Germline CDR1 is LNHDA and CDR2 is SQIVND (reference sequence). The sequencing sample was made of PBMCs. This sequence joins TRBV19 and TRBJ1-5; TRBD1 is a possible D gene (5 bases). This sequence was found in a female donor in good health and CMV-seronegative. CDR3 sequence: CATQDPGENQPQHF. The CDR3 bases are TGTGCCACCCAGGATCCGGGGGAAAATCAGCCCCAGCATTTT.